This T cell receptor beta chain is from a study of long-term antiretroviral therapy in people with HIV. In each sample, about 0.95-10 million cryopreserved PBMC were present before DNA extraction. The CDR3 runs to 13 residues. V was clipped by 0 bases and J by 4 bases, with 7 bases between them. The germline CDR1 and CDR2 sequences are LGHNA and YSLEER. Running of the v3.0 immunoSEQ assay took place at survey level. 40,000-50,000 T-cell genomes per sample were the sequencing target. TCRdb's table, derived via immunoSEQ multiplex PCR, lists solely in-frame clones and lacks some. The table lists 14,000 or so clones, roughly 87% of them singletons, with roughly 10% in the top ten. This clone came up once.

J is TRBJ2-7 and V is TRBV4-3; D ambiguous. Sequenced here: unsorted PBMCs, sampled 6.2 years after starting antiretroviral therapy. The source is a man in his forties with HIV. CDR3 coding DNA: TGCGCCAGCAGCCAAGAGTGGCAGTACGAGCAGTACTTC. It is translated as CASSQEWQYEQYF.